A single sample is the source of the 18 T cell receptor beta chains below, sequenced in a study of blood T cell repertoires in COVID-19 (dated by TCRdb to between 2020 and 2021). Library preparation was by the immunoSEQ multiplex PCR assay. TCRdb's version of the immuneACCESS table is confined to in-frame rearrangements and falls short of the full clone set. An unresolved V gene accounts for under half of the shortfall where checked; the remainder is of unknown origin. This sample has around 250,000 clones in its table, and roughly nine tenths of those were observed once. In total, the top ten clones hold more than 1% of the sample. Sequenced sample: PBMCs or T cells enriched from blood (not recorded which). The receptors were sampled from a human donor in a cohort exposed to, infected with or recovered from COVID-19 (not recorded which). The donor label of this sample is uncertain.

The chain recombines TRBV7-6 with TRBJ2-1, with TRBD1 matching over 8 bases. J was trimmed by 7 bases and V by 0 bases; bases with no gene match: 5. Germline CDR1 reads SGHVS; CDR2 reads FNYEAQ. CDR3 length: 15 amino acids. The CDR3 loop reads CASSLAATGANEQFF. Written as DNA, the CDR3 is TGTGCCAGCAGCTTAGCCGCGACAGGGGCAAATGAGCAGTTCTTC.

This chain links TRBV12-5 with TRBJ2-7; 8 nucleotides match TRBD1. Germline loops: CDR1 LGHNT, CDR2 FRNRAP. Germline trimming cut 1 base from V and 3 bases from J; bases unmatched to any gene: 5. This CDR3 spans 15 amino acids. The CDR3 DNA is TGTGCTAGTGGTTTGGGGCAGGGGGCAATCTACGAGCAGTACTTC. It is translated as CASGLGQGAIYEQYF.

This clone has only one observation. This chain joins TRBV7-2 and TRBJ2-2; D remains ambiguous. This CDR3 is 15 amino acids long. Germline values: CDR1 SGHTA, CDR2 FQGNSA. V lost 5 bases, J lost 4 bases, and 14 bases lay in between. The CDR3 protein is CASSTNKIRTGELFF. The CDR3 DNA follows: TGTGCCAGCAGCACAAACAAAATCCGCACCGGGGAGCTGTTTTTT.

The CDR3, as DNA: TGTGCCAGCAGCTTCGGTCGGCCAGGGGGTAGGGGGAACTATGGCTACACCTTC. It is translated as CASSFGRPGGRGNYGYTF. This rearrangement joins TRBV5-4 to TRBJ1-2; 7 nucleotides agree with TRBD1. Germline-derived CDR1 and CDR2 are SGHNT and YYREEE (reference sequence). V dropped 2 bases and J dropped 2; count of bases not matched to a gene: 15. The CDR3 contains 18 residues.

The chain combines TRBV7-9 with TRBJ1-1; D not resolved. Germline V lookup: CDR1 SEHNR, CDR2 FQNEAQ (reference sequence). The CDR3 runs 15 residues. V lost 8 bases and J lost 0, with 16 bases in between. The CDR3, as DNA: TGTGCCAGCCTCCGGTCGGCGGCCATGAACACTGAAGCTTTCTTT. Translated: CASLRSAAMNTEAFF.

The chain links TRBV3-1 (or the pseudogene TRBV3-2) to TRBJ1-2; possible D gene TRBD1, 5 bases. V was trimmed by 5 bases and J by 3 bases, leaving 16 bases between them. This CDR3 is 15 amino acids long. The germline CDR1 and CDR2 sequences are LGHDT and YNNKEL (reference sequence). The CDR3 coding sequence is TGTGCCAGCAGCACCCCCGGGACTCCAGACTATGGCTACACCTTC. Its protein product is CASSTPGTPDYGYTF.

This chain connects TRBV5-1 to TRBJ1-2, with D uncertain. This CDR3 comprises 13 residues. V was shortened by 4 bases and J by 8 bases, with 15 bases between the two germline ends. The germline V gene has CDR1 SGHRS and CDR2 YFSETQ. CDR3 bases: TGCGCCAGCAGCGCCTCCCCCCCCCGGGGCTACACCTTC. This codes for CASSASPPRGYTF.

The CDR3 region has the DNA TGTGCCAGCAGCCAAGTTGAGGACGGGGAGCTGTTTTTT. Translated: CASSQVEDGELFF. This chain links TRBV3-1 (or the pseudogene TRBV3-2) with TRBJ2-2; D not resolved. The V and J ends lost 1 base and 7 bases respectively, with 7 bases between them. The CDR3 runs to 13 residues. Per the germline V gene, CDR1 is LGHDT and CDR2 is YNNKEL (reference sequence).

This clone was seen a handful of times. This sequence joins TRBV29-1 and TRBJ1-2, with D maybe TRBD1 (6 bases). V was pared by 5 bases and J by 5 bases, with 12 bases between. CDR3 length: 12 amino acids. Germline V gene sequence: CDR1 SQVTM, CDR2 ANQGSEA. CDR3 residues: CSVSTGFYGYTF. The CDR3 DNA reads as TGCAGCGTTTCGACAGGATTTTATGGCTACACCTTC.

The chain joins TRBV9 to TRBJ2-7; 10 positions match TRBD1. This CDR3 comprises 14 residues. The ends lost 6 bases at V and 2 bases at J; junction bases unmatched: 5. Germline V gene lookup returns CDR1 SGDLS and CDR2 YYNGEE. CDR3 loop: CASTPGQGTYEQYF. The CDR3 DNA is TGTGCCAGCACCCCGGGACAGGGGACCTACGAGCAGTACTTC.

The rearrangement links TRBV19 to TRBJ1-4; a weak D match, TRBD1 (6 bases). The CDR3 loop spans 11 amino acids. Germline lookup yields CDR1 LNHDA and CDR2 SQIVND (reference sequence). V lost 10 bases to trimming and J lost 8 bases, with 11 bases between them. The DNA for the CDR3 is TGTGCCACTCGGGGGGGCGAAAAACTGTTTTTT. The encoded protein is CATRGGEKLFF.

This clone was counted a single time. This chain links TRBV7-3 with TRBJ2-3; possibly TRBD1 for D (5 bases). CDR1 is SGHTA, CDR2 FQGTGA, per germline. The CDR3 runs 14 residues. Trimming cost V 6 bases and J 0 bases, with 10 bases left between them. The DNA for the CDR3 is TGTGCCAGCAGAAGGGGTCGTAGCACAGATACGCAGTATTTT. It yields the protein CASRRGRSTDTQYF. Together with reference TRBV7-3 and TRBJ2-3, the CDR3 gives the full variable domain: GAGVSQTPSNKVTEKGKYVELRCDPISGHTALYWYRQSLGQGPEFLIYFQGTGAADDSGLPNDRFFAVRPEGSVSTLKIQRTERGDSAVYLCASRRGRSTDTQYFGPGTRLTVL.

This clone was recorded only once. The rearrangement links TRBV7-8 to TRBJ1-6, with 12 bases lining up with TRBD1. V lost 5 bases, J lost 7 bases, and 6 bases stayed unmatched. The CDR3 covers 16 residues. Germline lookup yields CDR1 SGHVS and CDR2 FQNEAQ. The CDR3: CASSITGTGGNSPLHF. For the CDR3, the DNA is TGTGCCAGCAGCATAACCGGGACAGGGGGCAATTCACCCCTCCACTTT. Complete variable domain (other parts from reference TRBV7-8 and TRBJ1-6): GAGVSQSPRYKVAKRGQDVALRCDPISGHVSLFWYQQALGQGPEFLTYFQNEAQLDKSGLPSDRFFAERPEGSVSTLKIQRTQQEDSAVYLCASSITGTGGNSPLHFGNGTRLTVT.

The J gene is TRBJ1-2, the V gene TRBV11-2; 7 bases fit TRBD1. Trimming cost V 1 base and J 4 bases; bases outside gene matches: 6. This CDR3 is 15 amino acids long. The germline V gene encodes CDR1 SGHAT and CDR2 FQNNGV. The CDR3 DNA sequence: TGTGCCAGCAGCTTAGGGGCAGGGGGTCTCTATGGCTACACCTTC. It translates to CASSLGAGGLYGYTF.

CDR3 region: CASRTGGGGNTIYF. The CDR3 DNA is TGTGCCAGCAGGACAGGGGGCGGTGGAAACACCATATATTTT. The chain uses TRBV28 and TRBJ1-3; 10 bases line up with TRBD1. The V and J ends lost 6 bases and 3 bases, in that order; junction bases with no gene match: 2. Looked up from germline, CDR1 is MDHEN and CDR2 is SYDVKM. The CDR3 is made up of 14 amino acids.

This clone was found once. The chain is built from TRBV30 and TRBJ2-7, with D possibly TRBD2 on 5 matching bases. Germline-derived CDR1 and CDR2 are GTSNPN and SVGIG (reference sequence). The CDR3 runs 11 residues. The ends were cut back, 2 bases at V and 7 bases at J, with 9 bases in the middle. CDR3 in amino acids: CAWSKPGEQYF. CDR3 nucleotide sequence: TGTGCCTGGAGTAAGCCGGGAGAGCAGTACTTC.

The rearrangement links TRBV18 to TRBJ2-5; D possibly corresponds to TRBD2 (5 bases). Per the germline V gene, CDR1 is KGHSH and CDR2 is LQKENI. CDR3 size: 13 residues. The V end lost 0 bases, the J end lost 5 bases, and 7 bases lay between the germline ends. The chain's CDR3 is CASSPPGVETQYF. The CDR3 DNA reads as TGTGCCAGCTCACCACCGGGAGTCGAGACCCAGTACTTC. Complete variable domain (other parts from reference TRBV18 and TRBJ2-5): NAGVMQNPRHLVRRRGQEARLRCSPMKGHSHVYWYRQLPEEGLKFMVYLQKENIIDESGMPKERFSAEFPKEGPSILRIQQVVRGDSAAYFCASSPPGVETQYFGPGTRLLVL.

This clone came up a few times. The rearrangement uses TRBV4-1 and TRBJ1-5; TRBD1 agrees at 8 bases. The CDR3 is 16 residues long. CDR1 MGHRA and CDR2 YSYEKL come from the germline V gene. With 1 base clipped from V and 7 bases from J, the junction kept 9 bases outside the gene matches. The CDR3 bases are TGCGCCAGCAGCCAAGCGACAGGGGTTAGAAGCCAGCCCCAGCATTTT. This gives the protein CASSQATGVRSQPQHF.